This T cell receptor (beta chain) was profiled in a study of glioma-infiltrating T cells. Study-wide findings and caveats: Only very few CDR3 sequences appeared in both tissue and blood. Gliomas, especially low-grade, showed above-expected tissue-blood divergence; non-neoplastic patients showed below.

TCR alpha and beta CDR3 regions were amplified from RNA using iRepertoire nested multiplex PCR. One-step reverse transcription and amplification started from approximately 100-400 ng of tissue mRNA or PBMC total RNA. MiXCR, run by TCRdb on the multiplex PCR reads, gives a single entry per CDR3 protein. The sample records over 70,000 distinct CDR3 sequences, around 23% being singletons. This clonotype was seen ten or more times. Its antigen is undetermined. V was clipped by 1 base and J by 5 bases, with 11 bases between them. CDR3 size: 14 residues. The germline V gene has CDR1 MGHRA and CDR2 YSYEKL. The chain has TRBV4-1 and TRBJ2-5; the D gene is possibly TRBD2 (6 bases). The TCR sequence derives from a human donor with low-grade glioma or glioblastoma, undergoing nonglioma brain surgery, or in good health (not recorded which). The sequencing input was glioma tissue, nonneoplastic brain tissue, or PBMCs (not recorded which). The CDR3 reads CASSQGPAGETQYF. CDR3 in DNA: TGCGCCAGCAGCCAAGGTCCGGCGGGGGAGACCCAGTACTTC.